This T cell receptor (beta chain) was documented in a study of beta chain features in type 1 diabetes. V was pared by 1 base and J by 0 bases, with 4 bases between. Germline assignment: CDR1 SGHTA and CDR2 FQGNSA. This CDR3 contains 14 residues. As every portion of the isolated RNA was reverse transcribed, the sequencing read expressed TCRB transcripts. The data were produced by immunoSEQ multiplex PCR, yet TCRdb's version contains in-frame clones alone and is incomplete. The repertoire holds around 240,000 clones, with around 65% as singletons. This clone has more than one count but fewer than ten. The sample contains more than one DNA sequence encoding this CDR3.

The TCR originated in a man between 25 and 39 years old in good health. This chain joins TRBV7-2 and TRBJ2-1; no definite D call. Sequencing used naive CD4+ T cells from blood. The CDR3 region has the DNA TGTGCCAGCAGCTTAGAAAGCTCCTACAATGAGCAGTTCTTC. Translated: CASSLESSYNEQFF.